Detailed here is one TCR beta chain. The count of this clone is one. Its antigen is not yet known. Base qualities are missing; no much larger clone stands one base away. Library prep was done by the immunoSEQ multiplex PCR assay. TCRbeta CDR3 sequencing was done by Adaptive Biotechnologies at survey depth, reporting CDR3 sequences, V/J genes, productive frequency and template counts. Amplification of TCR beta CDR3 regions started from genomic DNA instead of RNA. The study's processing was this. Jensen-Shannon divergence served to quantify pairwise repertoire overlap between tissues, with 0 meaning identical and 1 meaning complete divergence. Tissues were grouped by single-linkage agglomerative hierarchical clustering of pairwise JSD values, and the clustering results were shown as dendrograms. GLIPH2 was applied to all patient samples using simulation_depth 1000, kmer_min_depth 3, and cdr3_length_cutoff 8, and only groups with more than two unique CDR3s were retained. A standardized tissue-overlap score extrapolated Jaccard GLIPH-group overlap across patients to a standard repertoire size of 1000 clones. To look at how diversity was associated with clinical or experimental variables, linear mixed-effect models were used, with tissue treated as a fixed effect and individual treated as a random effect. TCRdb limited this immuneACCESS table to in-frame rearrangements with V and J called. A share of clones is missing; checked studies link under half to unresolved V genes, and the rest is unexplained. V and J calls and clone size are as listed in that table; D and trimming were resolved from the DNA. This sample gives fewer than 6,500 clones in total; roughly 70% of them show up just once. 20% to 30% of the sample goes to the ten largest clones.

This record comes from a study of tissue T cells after allogeneic stem cell transplantation (dated by TCRdb to 2021 to 2024). In terms of the full investigation: When multiple samples of a tissue existed, pathologist review of H&E sections prioritized samples with histologically apparent lymphocytes for sequencing. Using research autopsies of patients with and without GVHD, plus mouse models of GVHD, the study profiled TCR beta repertoires across many tissues. The human arm was conducted as a prospective observational study, and neither blinding nor randomization was performed.

The V end gives up 4 bases and the J end 2 bases, leaving 1 base in the junction not matched to a gene. The CDR3 holds 14 amino acids from the cysteine to the phenylalanine. This entry keeps only the CDR3 DNA: 42 bases, framed from base 1. The germline V gene (reference sequence) supplies CDR1 MNHEY and CDR2 SMNVEV. Summary of the overall study and its limitations: Which tissue TCRs were alloreactive or antigen-specific was not determined in the study, and some clones might have been persisting host cells. In both patients and mice, only a limited portion of the TCR repertoire detected in tissues was captured by blood and spleen T cells. Blood samples were not available from the non-GVHD comparator patients. Within patients, how anatomically similar the tissues were was a key factor in shaping TCR repertoire composition, regardless of disease or transplant status. The patient cohort was small and clinically heterogeneous, and sampling depth was acknowledged as a limitation. Only a few T cell clones appeared in more than one patient, yet motif-based clustering showed tissue-specific repertoire signatures that were shared between patients.

The time point label for this specimen denotes: human tissue collected at research (rapid) autopsy. Three non-HCT comparator patients with other cancers, having at least five GI tract samples and no known GI disease at death, were selected retrospectively. Autopsy tissues included GI sites from esophagus to rectum, liver, skin and lymphoid organs including spleen, after a median post-mortem interval of around 10 hours. Each autopsy specimen was cut in two, with one portion flash-frozen in liquid nitrogen and the remainder formalin-fixed, and the outer muscle layers of GI specimens were removed. To extract genomic DNA from frozen tissues, either the Mag-Bind Blood & Tissue DNA HDQ 96 Kit on a Chemagic 360 or the DNeasy Blood & Tissue Kit was used. Because of concern about red blood cell contamination, extracted DNA underwent additional purification with the Genomic DNA Clean & Concentrator-25 kit.

Specimen: tissue from the stomach, collected at autopsy. The sequence derives from a woman between 18 and 49 years old with breast cancer. Recombination connected TRBV27 to TRBJ2-7; a stretch of 11 junction bases matches TRBD1. In nucleotide form, the sequence is TGTGCCAGCAGTTGGGGACAGGGGGCCTACGAGCAGTACTTC. Translation gives CASSWGQGAYEQYF.